These 4 T cell receptor beta chains were all obtained from the same sample, sequenced in a study of CD8+ T cells in alopecia areata. Sequencing templates came from extracted RNA that was reverse transcribed into cDNA. Clones were read by immunoSEQ multiplex PCR, and TCRdb kept only the in-frame ones, dropping some. The sample yields under 350,000 clones, 55% to 70% seen once. Treatment noted: oral pan-JAK inhibitor, 5-10 mg twice daily. The sequenced sample was CD4+ T cells sorted from blood, obtained at week 24, from a patient treated with tofacitinib. The source is a human donor with alopecia areata.

The chain combines TRBV7-9 with TRBJ1-3; D is ambiguous. Per germline, CDR1 SEHNR and CDR2 FQNEAQ (reference sequence). The CDR3 covers 12 residues. Deletions cut 5 bases from V and 2 bases from J, with 4 bases between. As DNA, the CDR3 is TGTGCCAGCAGCCTCCCTGGAAACACCATATATTTT. Its protein is CASSLPGNTIYF.

This clone was observed a few times. The rearrangement joins TRBV30 to TRBJ2-7; 8 bases agree with TRBD1. CDR3 length: 13 amino acids. Trimming took 2 bases from V and 8 from J; bases not matched to a gene: 8. CDR1 is GTSNPN, CDR2 SVGIG, per germline (reference sequence). In nucleotides, the CDR3 is TGTGCCTGGAGTCAGCAGGGGGCTTGGAAGCAGTACTTC. Translating it yields CAWSQQGAWKQYF. Supplemented by reference TRBV30 and TRBJ2-7, the full variable domain reads SQTIHQWPATLVQPVGSPLSLECTVEGTSNPNLYWYRQAAGRGLQLLFYSVGIGQISSEVPQNLSASRPQDRQFILSSKKLLLSDSGFYLCAWSQQGAWKQYFGPGTRLTVT.

The CDR3 nucleotides read TGTGCCAGCAGCGCGCGCGGGGGTTCGGAGACCCAGTACTTC. Its translation is CASSARGGSETQYF. The gene calls are TRBV7-9 and TRBJ2-5; 7 bases align to TRBD2. V lost 5 bases and J lost 5; bases outside the gene matches: 8. Germline V gene lookup returns CDR1 SEHNR and CDR2 FQNEAQ (reference sequence). This CDR3 contains 14 residues.

In its sample, this clone was seen a few times. The chain combines TRBV30 with TRBJ1-1; tentative D call: TRBD1 (5 bases). V lost 2 bases and J 4 bases, leaving 17 bases between the germline ends. The CDR3 loop spans 15 amino acids. Germline V gene sequence: CDR1 GTSNPN, CDR2 SVGIG (reference sequence). CDR3 bases: TGTGCCTGGAGTACGGGACTTGGGACGAGCACTGAAGCTTTCTTT. It specifies CAWSTGLGTSTEAFF.